This is a list of T cell receptor beta chains from one sample in a study of cytomegalovirus exposure and HLA in healthy donors. Libraries were prepared by immunoSEQ multiplex PCR; TCRdb keeps only in-frame clonotypes and omits some of them. The sample has around 200,000 clones, and its top ten clones hold over 0.95%. Material: PBMCs. The receptors derive from a girl aged 2-15 years in good health and CMV-seropositive. The CDR3 runs from the conserved cysteine through the conserved F or W. Each record gives: J gene, V gene, D gene, CDR3 protein, CDR3 DNA. The D gene is left open where the match is weak.

J gene: TRBJ1-5
V gene: TRBV29-1
D gene: NA
CDR3 protein: CSVDKPGRRENQPQHF
CDR3 DNA: TGCAGCGTCGACAAACCGGGACGGCGGGAAAATCAGCCCCAGCATTTT

J gene: TRBJ1-1
V gene: TRBV5-1
D gene: TRBD1
CDR3 protein: CASSPQGAAEAFF
CDR3 DNA: TGCGCCAGCAGCCCCCAGGGGGCTGCTGAAGCTTTCTTT

J gene: TRBJ1-5
V gene: TRBV16
D gene: NA
CDR3 protein: CASSQTPRQSSSNQPQHF
CDR3 DNA: TGTGCCAGCAGCCAAACCCCTCGACAGTCGTCAAGCAATCAGCCCCAGCATTTT

J gene: TRBJ2-7
V gene: TRBV5-1
D gene: NA
CDR3 protein: CASSLRTLTYEQYF
CDR3 DNA: TGCGCCAGCAGCTTAAGGACACTTACCTACGAGCAGTACTTC

J gene: TRBJ2-1
V gene: TRBV7-9
D gene: TRBD1
CDR3 protein: CASTTRQGSSEQFF
CDR3 DNA: TGTGCCAGCACTACGAGACAGGGGTCAAGTGAGCAGTTCTTC

J gene: TRBJ1-2
V gene: TRBV9
D gene: NA
CDR3 protein: CASSSPGGNYGYTF
CDR3 DNA: TGTGCCAGCAGCTCCCCCGGGGGGAACTATGGCTACACCTTC

J gene: TRBJ2-7
V gene: TRBV7-6
D gene: NA
CDR3 protein: CASSLGGTFYEQYF
CDR3 DNA: TGTGCCAGCAGCTTAGGCGGGACCTTCTACGAGCAGTACTTC

J gene: TRBJ1-1
V gene: TRBV10-3
D gene: NA
CDR3 protein: CATHGIYPEAFF
CDR3 DNA: TGTGCCACCCACGGGATTTACCCTGAAGCTTTCTTT

J gene: TRBJ1-1
V gene: TRBV5-4
D gene: NA
CDR3 protein: CASSLGGENTEAFF
CDR3 DNA: TGTGCCAGCAGCTTGGGGGGGGAGAACACTGAAGCTTTCTTT

J gene: TRBJ1-2
V gene: TRBV27
D gene: NA
CDR3 protein: CASKSGIGYTF
CDR3 DNA: TGTGCCAGCAAATCAGGGATCGGCTACACCTTC

J gene: TRBJ1-4
V gene: TRBV5-1
D gene: NA
CDR3 protein: CASSSTVSGEKLFF
CDR3 DNA: TGCGCCAGCAGCTCGACAGTTAGTGGGGAAAAACTGTTTTTT

J gene: TRBJ2-7
V gene: TRBV6-1
D gene: TRBD2
CDR3 protein: CASSEPRLASYEQYF
CDR3 DNA: TGTGCCAGCAGTGAACCCAGACTAGCGTCCTACGAGCAGTACTTC

J gene: TRBJ2-4
V gene: TRBV5-1
D gene: NA
CDR3 protein: CASSPGQKNIQYF
CDR3 DNA: TGCGCCAGCAGCCCCGGACAGAAAAACATTCAGTACTTC

J gene: TRBJ2-1
V gene: TRBV9
D gene: TRBD2
CDR3 protein: CASSVPSGSSYNEQFF
CDR3 DNA: TGTGCCAGCAGCGTCCCTAGCGGGAGCTCCTACAATGAGCAGTTCTTC

J gene: TRBJ1-3
V gene: TRBV5-8
D gene: NA
CDR3 protein: CASSLGTSGNTIYF
CDR3 DNA: TGTGCCAGCAGCTTAGGGACTTCTGGAAACACCATATATTTT

J gene: TRBJ2-3
V gene: TRBV27
D gene: TRBD2
CDR3 protein: CASSFSGGSGTDTQYF
CDR3 DNA: TGTGCCAGCAGTTTTTCGGGCGGGAGTGGCACAGATACGCAGTATTTT

J gene: TRBJ2-5
V gene: TRBV27
D gene: TRBD2
CDR3 protein: CASSPGLAGGRGETQYF
CDR3 DNA: TGTGCCAGCAGTCCGGGACTAGCGGGAGGGCGGGGGGAGACCCAGTACTTC

J gene: TRBJ2-2
V gene: TRBV2
D gene: TRBD1
CDR3 protein: CASRRQGGGELFF
CDR3 DNA: TGTGCCAGCAGGCGACAGGGCGGCGGGGAGCTGTTTTTT

J gene: TRBJ2-2
V gene: TRBV6-5
D gene: NA
CDR3 protein: CASSYSAPEDTGELFF
CDR3 DNA: TGTGCCAGCAGTTACTCGGCCCCCGAGGACACCGGGGAGCTGTTTTTT

J gene: TRBJ1-1
V gene: TRBV7-6
D gene: NA
CDR3 protein: CASSLQGNTEAFF
CDR3 DNA: TGTGCCAGCAGCCTTCAGGGGAACACTGAAGCTTTCTTT

J gene: TRBJ1-1
V gene: TRBV12-5
D gene: TRBD1
CDR3 protein: CASGEGTGVKAFF
CDR3 DNA: TGTGCTAGTGGAGAAGGGACAGGGGTAAAGGCTTTCTTT

J gene: TRBJ2-3
V gene: TRBV5-1
D gene: TRBD2
CDR3 protein: CASSWTRLAGELDTQYF
CDR3 DNA: TGCGCCAGCAGCTGGACGAGACTAGCGGGAGAACTAGATACGCAGTATTTT

J gene: TRBJ2-7
V gene: TRBV7-2
D gene: NA
CDR3 protein: CASSRDTSSSYEQYF
CDR3 DNA: TGTGCCAGCAGCCGGGACACCTCAAGCTCCTACGAGCAGTACTTC

J gene: TRBJ2-1
V gene: TRBV5-4
D gene: TRBD1
CDR3 protein: CASSSQGVSYNEQFF
CDR3 DNA: TGTGCCAGCAGCTCACAGGGGGTCTCCTACAATGAGCAGTTCTTC

J gene: TRBJ2-3
V gene: TRBV7-2
D gene: TRBD2
CDR3 protein: CASSLAGTTGVDTQYF
CDR3 DNA: TGTGCCAGCAGCTTAGCCGGGACTACAGGCGTAGATACGCAGTATTTT

J gene: TRBJ2-1
V gene: TRBV2
D gene: TRBD2
CDR3 protein: CASAPSGAGGREQFF
CDR3 DNA: TGTGCCAGCGCTCCCTCGGGAGCGGGAGGTAGAGAGCAGTTCTTC

J gene: TRBJ2-2
V gene: TRBV7-2
D gene: TRBD2
CDR3 protein: CASSTLAGDAAGELFF
CDR3 DNA: TGTGCCAGCAGCACCCTCGCGGGAGACGCGGCCGGGGAGCTGTTTTTT

J gene: TRBJ1-1
V gene: TRBV7-8
D gene: NA
CDR3 protein: CASSWNTGNTEAFF
CDR3 DNA: TGTGCCAGCAGCTGGAATACAGGGAACACTGAAGCTTTCTTT

J gene: TRBJ2-5
V gene: TRBV11-2
D gene: NA
CDR3 protein: CASSLRGETQYF
CDR3 DNA: TGTGCCAGCAGCTTAAGGGGGGAGACCCAGTACTTC

J gene: TRBJ1-1
V gene: TRBV27
D gene: NA
CDR3 protein: CASSLQVNTEAFF
CDR3 DNA: TGTGCCAGCAGTCTCCAGGTTAACACTGAAGCTTTCTTT

J gene: TRBJ1-1
V gene: TRBV27
D gene: NA
CDR3 protein: CASSLSARMNTEAFF
CDR3 DNA: TGTGCCAGCAGTTTATCTGCCAGGATGAACACTGAAGCTTTCTTT

J gene: TRBJ1-1
V gene: TRBV18
D gene: TRBD1
CDR3 protein: CASSPPSRGLETEAFF
CDR3 DNA: TGTGCCAGCTCACCACCATCCAGGGGGCTTGAAACTGAAGCTTTCTTT